This T cell receptor (beta chain) was identified in a study of T cells in Graves' hyperthyroidism and ophthalmopathy (dated by TCRdb to between 2018 and 2021). About the full investigation: Peripheral blood was sampled at the time of initial diagnosis, prior to any treatment. To identify TCR V-J signatures that set the groups apart, the researchers used a discovery cohort of 90 to 100 patients, made up of 40 to 45 with Graves' ophthalmopathy and 57 with stable Graves' hyperthyroidism. Whether ophthalmopathy could be predicted prospectively was tested in an independent validation cohort made up of some 20 hyperthyroidism patients plus 17 patients who later progressed to ophthalmopathy. The approximately 90 discovery patients were randomly split 7:3 into training and test sets. In addition, the study compared T-cell repertoires in thyroid tissue and in blood from roughly six Graves' hyperthyroidism patients. Once sampling was done, hyperthyroidism patients were given methimazole at a starting dose of 30 mg daily, whereas ophthalmopathy patients were given high-dose intravenous methylprednisolone. According to the paper, TCR Vbeta CDR3 sequencing was carried out on 135 peripheral blood samples, which came from under 50 ophthalmopathy, about 75 hyperthyroidism and roughly 17 progressor patients. Summary of the overall study and its limitations: A 13 V-J signature model separated ophthalmopathy from stable hyperthyroidism, with around 90% sensitivity and 81.08% specificity in cross-validation and 80%/75% in testing. Sample size was not statistically predetermined, and investigators were not blinded to group allocation. In validation, the model predicted progression to ophthalmopathy with roughly 70% sensitivity and less than 80% specificity, a median of about 6.7 months before onset. Most expanded thyroid clonotypes (frequency above 0.001) were also detected in blood, suggesting blood repertoires may reflect thyroid immune responses.

Amplification of TCR beta CDR3 regions was carried out from RNA transcripts. For the first round of RT-PCR on the TCR CDR3, the HTBI primer set was used together with the Qiagen OneStep RT-PCR kit. Libraries were constructed in a second round of multiplex PCR, after which size selection and purification were carried out. The libraries were sequenced on an Illumina HiSeq2000 using paired-end 100 bp reads. The authors' pipeline ran thus. SOAPnuke was used to process the raw data, throwing out any read that contained adapters or uncalled bases, had a mean Phred below 15, or lacked an exact constant-primer or identifier match. COPE v1.2.5 was used to merge the high-quality paired reads, and each unique nucleotide sequence was defined as a clonotype. Clonotypes were aligned to IMGT TRBV, TRBD and TRBJ reference segments using MiTCR v1.1. The analysis was restricted to V-J combinations with a frequency above 0.0001, which together covered just over 99% of the repertoires. A TCS score was defined as the ratio of F50 (clonal expansion) to E x V (chaos), with BLOSUM62-based TCRdist applied between CDR3 peptides within each V-J. Welch's t-statistics and random forest reduced roughly 540 V-J features to some 14, which were used in a naive Bayes classifier (R e1071). TCRdb reran the public reads through fastp at Q25 and MiXCR, keeping productive beta chains. Rows with a matching CDR3 protein are joined into one entry that keeps the most common DNA and genes. The V and J calls here are based on TCRdb, not the publication. In this sample the table shows fewer than 450,000 distinct CDR3 sequences, 15% to 20% of which occur a single time. 40% of the sample belongs to the ten largest clones.

This clonotype occurred many times. Which antigen it targets is not known. Within one base of it there is no much larger clone, and no base qualities were kept. CDR1 LGHDT and CDR2 YNNKEL are derived from the germline V gene (reference sequence). The CDR3 holds 14 amino acids from the cysteine to the phenylalanine. Here the CDR3 DNA is all that survives: 42 bases in frame from base 1. V was cut back by 2 bases and J by 3 bases, leaving a gap of 8 bases between them. In the ophthalmopathy patients, disease was moderately to severely active, with a Clinical Activity Score of 3 or more, a NOSPECS grade of 4 or more, and a duration of less than 3 months. Exclusion was applied to patients with uncontrolled infections, other autoimmune diseases, pregnancy or lactation. Diagnoses were based on clinical symptoms, serum thyroxine and TRAb, thyroid ultrasound and orbital computed tomography. PBMCs were isolated from about 9 ml of fresh peripheral blood by Ficoll-Paque density gradient centrifugation. Trizol reagent was used to extract total RNA, and RNA quality was then checked on an Agilent 2100 Bioanalyzer.

This chain is built from TRBV3-1 and TRBJ1-3; the best D guess is TRBD1, with 6 bases matching. Sequenced: blood. The TCR originated in a man between 18 and 35 years old with Graves' ophthalmopathy. DNA sequence: TGTGCCAGCAGCCAACAGGGGAATGGAAACACCATATATTTT. Its protein is CASSQQGNGNTIYF.